This TCR beta chain originates from a study of OX40 agonist ivuxolimab in advanced cancers. Study results and caveats: Averaging showed that CD8+ T cells had more expanded clones than CD4+ did.

This clone was counted once. The target antigen is unknown. Sequencing used immunoSEQ multiplex PCR; TCRdb keeps in-frame clones, though not all of them. This sample has more than 100,000 clones; around 93% occur once, and the top ten carry approximately 0.15%. Sequencing used CD4+ or CD8+ T cells sorted from blood, obtained in a trial of the OX40 agonist ivuxolimab. The receptor's source is an adult with an advanced solid tumor such as melanoma, head and neck, liver or kidney cancer.

CDR3 DNA: TGTGCCAGCAGTTACAGGGCTGGGAACACCGGGGAGCTGTTTTTT. Translating gives CASSYRAGNTGELFF. The chain joins TRBV6-6 to TRBJ2-2; D remains ambiguous. V shed 2 bases and J shed 1 base, with 8 bases lying between them. CDR1 MNHNY and CDR2 SVGAGI come from the germline V gene (reference sequence). This CDR3 is 15 amino acids long.